This T cell receptor beta chain was observed in a study of Graves' ophthalmopathy and Graves' hyperthyroidism. V lost 6 bases, J lost 0 bases, and 11 bases lay in between. The CDR3 contains 14 residues. Amplification from RNA transcripts yielded the TCR beta CDR3 regions. RT-PCR in the first round used HTBI primers; a second-round multiplex PCR followed. TCRdb reanalysed the multiplex PCR reads using MiXCR and keeps one entry per CDR3 protein. Of about 620,000 distinct CDR3 sequences listed, about 20% are singletons. Findings and limits, study-wide: Ophthalmopathy progression was predicted with about 67% sensitivity and around 78% specificity.

Establishment of the diagnosis relied upon clinical symptoms, serum thyroxine, TRAb, thyroid ultrasound and orbital computed tomography. Note on this clonotype: Its specificity is unknown. A much bigger clone sits one base away, suggesting this may be a read error. Since the CDR3 does not end with the conserved phenylalanine or tryptophan, this likely comes from a read error.

The specimen sequenced was peripheral blood. The receptor comes from a woman younger than 35 with stable Graves' hyperthyroidism. Some clones in this sample may be carry-over from other donors' samples. The rearrangement uses TRBV12-3 or TRBV12-4 and TRBJ1-2; tentatively, D is TRBD1 (5 bases). The CDR3 loop reads CASSLTGPNYGYTV. CDR3 DNA: TGTGCCAGCAGCCTCACAGGCCCTAACTATGGCTACACCGTC.